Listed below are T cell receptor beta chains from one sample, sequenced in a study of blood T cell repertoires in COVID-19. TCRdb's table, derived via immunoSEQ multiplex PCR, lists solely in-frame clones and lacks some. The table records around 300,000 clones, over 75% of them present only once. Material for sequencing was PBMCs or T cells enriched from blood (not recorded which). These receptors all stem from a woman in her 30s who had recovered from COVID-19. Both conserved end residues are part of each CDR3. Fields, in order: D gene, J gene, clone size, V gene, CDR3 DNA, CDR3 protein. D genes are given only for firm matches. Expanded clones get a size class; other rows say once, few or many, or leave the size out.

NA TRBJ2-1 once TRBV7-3 TGTGCCAGCAGCCCCAACTGGGAGGCCTACAATGAGCAGTTCTTC CASSPNWEAYNEQFF
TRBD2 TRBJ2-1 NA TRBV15 TGTGCCACCAGCAGAGATGATGCTAGCGGACCTAGGCGGGAGCAGTTCTTC CATSRDDASGPRREQFF
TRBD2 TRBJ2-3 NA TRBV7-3 TGTGCCAGCAGCTTAAGTAGCGGGTACAACACAGATACGCAGTATTTT CASSLSSGYNTDTQYF
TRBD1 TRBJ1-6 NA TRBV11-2 TGTGCCAGCAGCCCGAAGACAGGGAGCTCCTATAATTCACCCCTCCACTTT CASSPKTGSSYNSPLHF
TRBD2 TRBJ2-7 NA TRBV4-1 TGCGCCAGCAGCCAAGAGGGGACTAGGGTCTCCTACGAGCAGTACTTC CASSQEGTRVSYEQYF
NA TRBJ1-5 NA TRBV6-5 TGTGCCAGCAAAACGACAGAGGCGGATCAGCCCCAGCATTTT CASKTTEADQPQHF
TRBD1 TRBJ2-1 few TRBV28 TGTGCCAGCAGCCGCTCCGGGACAGGGGACAATGAGCAGTTCTTC CASSRSGTGDNEQFF
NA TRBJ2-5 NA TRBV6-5 TGTGCCAGCAGGACACAGATTTGGGAGACCCAGTACTTC CASRTQIWETQYF
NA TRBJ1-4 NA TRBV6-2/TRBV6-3 TGTGCCAGCAGTTACTTCCTTGCAACTAATGAAAAACTGTTTTTT CASSYFLATNEKLFF
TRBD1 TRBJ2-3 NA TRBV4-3 TGCGCCAGCAGCCAAGATACAGGGGGCACAGATACGCAGTATTTT CASSQDTGGTDTQYF
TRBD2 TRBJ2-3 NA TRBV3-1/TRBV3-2 TGTGCCAGCAGCGCACGCCTGGTGGTAGCGGGGAACACAGATACGCAGTATTTT CASSARLVVAGNTDTQYF
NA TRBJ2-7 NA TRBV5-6 TGTGCCAGCAGCTTGGTAGGTGCAGGGGAACGCGAGCAGTACTTC CASSLVGAGEREQYF
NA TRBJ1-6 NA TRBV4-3 TGCGCCAGCAGCCAATATGAGGAGGGGAATTCACCCCTCCACTTT CASSQYEEGNSPLHF
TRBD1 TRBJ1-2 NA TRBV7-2 TGTGCCAGCAGCCCAGACAGGGTGATTAACTATGGCTACACCTTC CASSPDRVINYGYTF
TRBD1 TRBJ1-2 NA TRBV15 TGTGCCACCAGCCGGGGACAGCTCAACTATGGCTACACCTTC CATSRGQLNYGYTF
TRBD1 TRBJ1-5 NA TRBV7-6 TGTGCCAGCAGCCCGGGACAGGGGGTAGGTCAGCCCCAGCATTTT CASSPGQGVGQPQHF
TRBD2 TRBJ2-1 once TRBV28 TGTGCCAGCAGTTTTAGACTTAATCCGGGGGGTAGGCAGTTCTTC CASSFRLNPGGRQFF
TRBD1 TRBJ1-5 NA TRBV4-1 TGCGCCAGCAGCCAAGAAGCCCGGGACAGGGGTCAGCCCCAGCATTTT CASSQEARDRGQPQHF
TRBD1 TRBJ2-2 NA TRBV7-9 TGTGCCAGCAGCCGACAGGGGGCATCGGTGGCCGGGGAGCTGTTTTTT CASSRQGASVAGELFF
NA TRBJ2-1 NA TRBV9 TGTGCCAGCAGCGGGAGGGCGCAAGGGGAAATCTTC CASSGRAQGEIF
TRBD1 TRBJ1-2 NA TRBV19 TGTGCCAGTACCTACCCAGGGGGCGATGGCTACACCTTC CASTYPGGDGYTF
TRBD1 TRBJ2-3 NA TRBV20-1 TGCAGTGCTAGTAGGGTCTGGACAGGGGGCACAGATACGCAGTATTTT CSASRVWTGGTDTQYF
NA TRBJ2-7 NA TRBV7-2 TGTGCCAGCAGCTTAGAGGGGAGGTCTTACGAGCAGTACTTC CASSLEGRSYEQYF
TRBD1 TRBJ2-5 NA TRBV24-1 TGTGCCACCAGTGACCCCGGACAGGGGGTTGAGACCCAGTACTTC CATSDPGQGVETQYF
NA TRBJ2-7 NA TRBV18 TGTGCCAGCTCACCACCGACAGTTACCTACGAGCAGTACTTC CASSPPTVTYEQYF
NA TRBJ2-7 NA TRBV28 TGTGCCAGCGCGGGGACTTGGGAGCAGTACTTC CASAGTWEQYF
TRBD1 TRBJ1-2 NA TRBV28 TGTGCCACCACGACAGGGGGCTATGGCTACACCTTC CATTTGGYGYTF
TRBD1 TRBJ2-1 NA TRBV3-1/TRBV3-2 TGTGCCAGCAGCCAAATAGGGCTAGACAGGGAGCTATACAATGAGCAGTTCTTC CASSQIGLDRELYNEQFF
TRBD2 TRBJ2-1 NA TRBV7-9 TGTGCCAGCAGCTTATTAGCGGGAGGGTCTCGGAATGAGCAGTTCTTC CASSLLAGGSRNEQFF
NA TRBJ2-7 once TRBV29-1 TGCAGCGCCGCCGGGACACTAGTATCCGAGCAGTACTTC CSAAGTLVSEQYF
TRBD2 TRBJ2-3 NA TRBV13 TGTGCCACAAAGGGACTAGCGGGTAGCACAGATACGCAGTATTTT CATKGLAGSTDTQYF
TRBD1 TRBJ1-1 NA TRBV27 TGTGCCAGCAGGCCCGGGACAGGAACTGAAGCTTTCTTT CASRPGTGTEAFF
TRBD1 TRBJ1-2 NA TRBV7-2 TGTGCCAGCAGCCTCGACAGGGTTATTGGCTACACCTTC CASSLDRVIGYTF
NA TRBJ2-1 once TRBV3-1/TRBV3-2 TGTGCCAGCAGCCATTTCGGGTCCACGAATGAGCAGTTCTTC CASSHFGSTNEQFF
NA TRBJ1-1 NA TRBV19 TGTGCCAGTGTGAGGGCCGAGGAAGCTTTCTTT CASVRAEEAFF
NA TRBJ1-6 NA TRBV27 TGTGCCAGCAGTACACAGGACATACCCCCGTTTAAATCCCTCCACTTT CASSTQDIPPFKSLHF
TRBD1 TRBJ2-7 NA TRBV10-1 TGCGCCAGCGCTATTCCGCCCCGGACAGGGATCTACGAGCAGTACTTC CASAIPPRTGIYEQYF
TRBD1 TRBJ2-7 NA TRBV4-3 TGCGCCAGCAGCCGAGGGACAGGACCCTACGAGCAGTACTTC CASSRGTGPYEQYF
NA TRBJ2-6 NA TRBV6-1 TGTGCCAGCAGTGAGGACATACAGGTCTCTGGGGCCAACGTCCTGACTTTC CASSEDIQVSGANVLTF
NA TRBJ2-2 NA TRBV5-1 TGCGCCAGCAGCTTTAGGGAGGCCGGGGAGCTGTTTTTT CASSFREAGELFF
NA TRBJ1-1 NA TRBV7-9 TGTGCCAGCAGCTTAGCTGGGGGTGCGGGGCCGAACACTGAAGCTTTCTTT CASSLAGGAGPNTEAFF
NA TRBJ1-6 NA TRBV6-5 TGTGCCAGCAGTCAGGTCAGGACAGAACCCCTCCACTTT CASSQVRTEPLHF
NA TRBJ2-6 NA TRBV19 TGTGCCAGTAGTTCGACAGGTGGGGCCAACGTCCTGACTTTC CASSSTGGANVLTF
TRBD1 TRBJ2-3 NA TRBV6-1 TGTGCCAGCAGTGAAGGGGGACAGGGGAGGTCGGGTACGCAGTATTTT CASSEGGQGRSGTQYF
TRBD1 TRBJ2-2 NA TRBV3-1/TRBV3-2 TGTGCCAGCAGCCACCTCGGGGACAGCGGGGAGCTGTTTTTT CASSHLGDSGELFF
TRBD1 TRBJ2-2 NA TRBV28 TGTGCCAGCGGATCCGGGACAGGGAACACCGGGGAGCTGTTTTTT CASGSGTGNTGELFF
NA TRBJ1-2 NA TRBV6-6 TGTGCCAGCAGGGGGGCAGGGGGCTACACCTTC CASRGAGGYTF
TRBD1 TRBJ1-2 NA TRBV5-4 TGTGCCAGCACCGCGGGACAGGGTCTCTATGGCTACACCTTC CASTAGQGLYGYTF
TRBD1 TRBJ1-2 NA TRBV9 TGTGCCAGCAGCGCCGGGACAGTAACTAACTATGGCTACACCTTC CASSAGTVTNYGYTF
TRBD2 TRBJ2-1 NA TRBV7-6 TGTGCCAGCAGCTTAGCACCAGGACTAGCAGAATACTACAATGAGCAGTTCTTC CASSLAPGLAEYYNEQFF
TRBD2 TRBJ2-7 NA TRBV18 TGTGCCAGCTCACCACGGGAGGGAGTAGCCGGCGAGCAGTACTTC CASSPREGVAGEQYF
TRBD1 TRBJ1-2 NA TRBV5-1 TGCGCCAGCAGCTTATCGACAGGGACCTATGGCTACACCTTC CASSLSTGTYGYTF
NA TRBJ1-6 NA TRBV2 TGTGCCAGCAGTGAAGAGGAGGGACTGAGCTCCTATAATTCACCCCTCCACTTT CASSEEEGLSSYNSPLHF
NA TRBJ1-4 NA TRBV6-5 TGTGCCAGCAGTTATGGCCAAAATCGAGAAAAACTGTTTTTT CASSYGQNREKLFF
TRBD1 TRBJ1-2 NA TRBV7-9 TGTGCCAGCAGCTTTGAGACAGGGGGCACGAGGTATCATGGCTACACCTTC CASSFETGGTRYHGYTF